This T cell receptor beta chain was recovered during a study of cytomegalovirus exposure and HLA in healthy donors. Amplification used 60 Vbeta primers and 13 Jbeta primers. TCRdb's copy holds only in-frame clones and misses some; the assay was immunoSEQ multiplex PCR. This table holds 95,000 to 150,000 clones, more than 15% found once. The sample consisted of PBMCs. This clonotype was obtained from a female donor in good health and CMV-seropositive.

DNA for the CDR3: TGTGCCAGCAGTTCCGGGACAAGGAGTTCACCCCTCCACTTT. This encodes CASSSGTRSSPLHF. The chain has TRBV6-5 and TRBJ1-6, with D perhaps matching TRBD1 (6 bases). The V gene lost 4 bases and the J gene lost 9 bases, with 13 bases spanning the gap. There are 14 residues in the CDR3. CDR1 is MNHEY, CDR2 SVGAGI, per germline.